A single sample is the source of the 10 T cell receptor beta chains below, sequenced in a study of T cells after yellow fever vaccination. Via MiXCR, TCRdb re-called the 5' RACE reads, giving one row per CDR3 protein. In the table there are hundreds of thousands of distinct CDR3 sequences, roughly an eighth of which are singletons. The input for sequencing was PBMCs, taken on the day of the yellow fever booster vaccination. The receptor source for this set is a young man who received the YFV17D yellow fever vaccine.

This clonotype has just a few counts. The chain recombines TRBV5-1 with TRBJ2-1, with TRBD2 matching 15 bases. CDR1 SGHRS and CDR2 YFSETQ come from the germline V gene. The length of the CDR3 is 17 residues. With 4 bases clipped from V and 7 bases from J, the junction kept 9 bases outside the gene matches. CDR3 in DNA: TGCGCCAGCAGCGAGTGGGGCGGGACTAGCGGGAGGAATGAGCAGTTCTTC. Protein product: CASSEWGGTSGRNEQFF.

This clonotype has just a few counts. The CDR3 nucleotides are TGTGCCAGCAGCTTTGGCCTAGCGGGAGTGAGTGGAGAGACCCAGTACTTC. Protein sequence: CASSFGLAGVSGETQYF. The V and J genes are TRBV5-4 and TRBJ2-5; 10 bases match TRBD2. The ends lost 2 bases at V and 4 bases at J; junction bases unmatched: 11. The CDR3 has 17 residues. CDR1 and CDR2 (germline): SGHNT, YYREEE (reference sequence).

This clonotype was seen at least ten times. DNA for the CDR3: TGTGCCAGCTCACCTCCCACAGTCCCTGAGCAGTTCTTC. Translating it yields CASSPPTVPEQFF. The chain carries TRBV18 and TRBJ2-1, with D hard to call. Per the germline V gene, CDR1 is KGHSH and CDR2 is LQKENI. The CDR3 has 13 residues. V was clipped by 3 bases and J by 9 bases, with 12 bases between them.

This rearrangement joins TRBV12-3 or TRBV12-4 to TRBJ2-7, with D perhaps TRBD2 (6 bases). The CDR3 is made up of 14 amino acids. Trimming stripped 8 bases from V and 7 bases from J, with 21 bases between. The CDR3 protein is CASCRLEESREQYF. Written as DNA, the CDR3 is TGTGCCAGCTGCAGACTAGAAGAATCGAGGGAGCAGTACTTC.

The CDR3 loop reads CASNQDRVGEAFF. The CDR3 DNA is TGTGCCAGCAACCAGGACAGGGTAGGTGAAGCTTTCTTT. The chain recombines TRBV6-6 with TRBJ1-1, with TRBD1 matching 8 bases. V dropped 7 bases and J dropped 7; count of bases not matched to a gene: 8. Per germline, CDR1 MNHNY and CDR2 SVGAGI (reference sequence). The CDR3 covers 13 residues.

The gene calls are TRBV20-1 and TRBJ2-7, with D tentatively TRBD1 (6 bases). Trimming cost V 0 bases and J 2 bases, with 14 bases left between them. The CDR3 has 15 amino acids. Germline CDR1 reads DFQATT; CDR2 reads SNEGSKA (reference sequence). The CDR3 DNA follows: TGCAGTGCTAGAGACATAGGACAGTCAGCCTACGAGCAGTACTTC. It translates to CSARDIGQSAYEQYF.

This clonotype was seen ten or more times. This chain joins TRBV5-1 and TRBJ2-3; D might be TRBD2 (6 bases). CDR1 is SGHRS and CDR2 is YFSETQ in the germline V gene. The V end lost 1 base, the J end lost 3 bases, and 9 bases lay between the germline ends. This CDR3 contains 14 residues. The CDR3 is CASSLRDWTDTQYF. CDR3 nucleotides: TGCGCCAGCAGCTTGCGGGACTGGACAGATACGCAGTATTTT. The full variable domain, its missing parts supplied by reference TRBV5-1 and TRBJ2-3, is KAGVTQTPRYLIKTRGQQVTLSCSPISGHRSVSWYQQTPGQGLQFLFEYFSETQRNKGNFPGRFSGRQFSNSRSEMNVSTLELGDSALYLCASSLRDWTDTQYFGPGTRLTVL.

A remark on this clonotype: Relative to the germline gene, one junction end is altered; a read error may explain this. V gene TRBV20-1 combines with J gene TRBJ2-7; the match to TRBD2 covers 8 bases. Germline CDR1 and CDR2: DFQATT and SNEGSKA (reference sequence). This CDR3 comprises 12 residues. The CDR3 sequence: CSARFSAGVGLF. The CDR3 bases are TGCAGTGCTAGATTTTCAGCGGGAGTGGGTTTGTTC.

This chain uses TRBV9 with TRBJ2-7, with 9 bases identical to TRBD2. Per the germline V gene, CDR1 is SGDLS and CDR2 is YYNGEE. Trimming took 0 bases from V and 6 from J; bases not matched to a gene: 7. The CDR3 is made up of 15 amino acids. For the CDR3, the DNA is TGTGCCAGCAGCGTAGGTTCCAGCGGGAGGAGCGAGCAGTACTTC. This gives the protein CASSVGSSGRSEQYF.

Only a few counts were recorded for this clonotype. The chain links TRBV7-2 to TRBJ1-1; D call uncertain. Germline lookup yields CDR1 SGHTA and CDR2 FQGNSA. CDR3 length: 15 amino acids. V lost 2 bases and J 2 bases, leaving 12 bases between the germline ends. The CDR3 DNA reads TGTGCCAGCAGCTTAACGTCCGGTTCTAACACTGAAGCTTTCTTT. It translates to CASSLTSGSNTEAFF.